The TCR beta chain under discussion was sequenced for a study of siplizumab effects on memory and regulatory T cells. Study-level results: Most proliferating CD4+ or CD8+ clones, roughly 75-95%, had no naive or memory assignment. Reactions containing siplizumab showed mappable alloreactive CD4+ clones averaging roughly 67% Treg-derived, versus under 30% in controls. A significant reduction in alloreactive sequences traceable to unstimulated CD4+ memory cells was produced by siplizumab.

Per sample, 95,000 to 100,000 TCR templates were assayed. Profiling relied on immunoSEQ multiplex PCR, and the TCRdb table lists in-frame clones only, not all of them. The repertoire includes 85,000 to 95,000 clones, over 85% of them detected once, and roughly 0.3% sits in the top ten. The CDR3 is 15 amino acids. V was shortened by 4 bases and J by 6 bases, with 16 bases between the two germline ends. CDR1 is SGHRS, CDR2 YFSETQ, per germline. Concerning this clone itself: Its antigen is still unknown.

The TCR was taken from a human donor in good health. Sample: non-Treg CD4+ T cells sorted from blood. The genes are TRBV5-1 and TRBJ1-4; a weak D match, TRBD1 (6 bases). DNA for the CDR3: TGCGCCAGCAGCCGGGACGGGGGCGCCGATGAAAAACTGTTTTTT. This translates into CASSRDGGADEKLFF.